The source of this TCR beta chain is a study of tumor and adjacent non-tumor tissue in lung cancer. This clonotype has just a few counts. Sequence at one end of the junction differs from germline and may be a read error. The library came from three nested PCR rounds adapted from ARM-PCR protocols. TCRdb ran MiXCR on the multiplex PCR reads and lists one entry per CDR3 protein. The sample records some 80,000 distinct CDR3 sequences, roughly 72% being singletons. The CDR3 loop spans 18 amino acids. Looked up from germline, CDR1 is LGHNA and CDR2 is YNFKEQ. This sample's RNA came from whole unsorted tissue.

Sequences were obtained from lung tumor tissue. The receptor comes from a woman aged 40 to 49 with non-small cell lung cancer. The rearrangement joins TRBV4-2 to TRBJ2-7, with 13 bases that match TRBD2. CDR3 coding DNA: TGTGTCAGCAGCCAAGATTATACTAGCGGGGGGGCTACATACGAGCAGTACTTC. Encoded protein: CVSSQDYTSGGATYEQYF.